The 5 T cell receptor beta chains given below trace back to one sample, sequenced in a study of T cells expressing NK-cell markers. TCRdb reprocessed the 5' RACE reads; each CDR3 protein has one entry and no DNA is given. This sample's table has hundreds of thousands of distinct CDR3 sequences. The source material was blood T cells: a sorted CD56 or NKG2C T cell subset, CD4+ or CD8+ T cells, or bulk PBMC T cells (not recorded which). The receptors originated from a man between 18 and 69 years old in good health.

The chain joins TRBV15 to TRBJ2-4; the TCRdb D gene call, TRBD1, has no DNA to confirm it. The CDR3 is made up of 16 amino acids. CDR1 is LNHNV, CDR2 YYDKDF, per germline (reference sequence). The CDR3 sequence: CATSFGTGTPRDIQYF.

The J gene is TRBJ2-4, the V gene TRBV3-1. Germline V gene lookup returns CDR1 LGHDT and CDR2 YNNKEL (reference sequence). CDR3 length equals 12 residues. CDR3 amino acids: CASSTAGNIQYF.

This chain uses TRBV4-2 with TRBJ1-3. This CDR3 region has 15 residues. Germline CDR1 reads LGHNA; CDR2 reads YNFKEQ. The CDR3 protein is CASSQDSGAGNTIYF.

The chain links TRBV19 to TRBJ1-2; TCRdb gives TRBD1 as the D gene, but with no DNA this cannot be confirmed. The germline V gene encodes CDR1 LNHDA and CDR2 SQIVND (reference sequence). The CDR3 totals 15 residues. This CDR3 is CASSLGGTGGNGYTF.

The chain links TRBV5-5 to TRBJ2-7. Germline V gene data show CDR1 as SGHKS and CDR2 as YYEKEE (reference sequence). This CDR3 comprises 15 residues. CDR3: CASSLVGLGSYEQYF.